This TCR beta chain was captured in a study of Ad26.COV2.S vaccination and SARS-CoV-2 variants. Study as a whole: Ad26.COV2.S shots went into the muscle once or twice, 56 days apart.

The treatment denotes: 15 to 20 received Ad26.COV2.S at low or high dose, single or two shots; several received placebo; per-sample allocation not given. Sampling occurred on day 63 after the first vaccine or placebo injection. Vaccine was an Ad26 vector expressing Wuhan-strain SARS-CoV-2 spike. The assay was immunoSEQ multiplex PCR, and TCRdb's table has in-frame clones only and misses some. The repertoire holds roughly 700,000 clones, about 90% seen once, with nearly 1.5% in the top ten. V was cut by 2 bases and J by 0 bases, with 10 bases left in between. This CDR3 is 15 amino acids long. Looked up from germline, CDR1 is MNHNS and CDR2 is SASEGT. About this clone: The sample has other DNA sequences that encode this CDR3 too.

The sample consisted of peripheral blood, taken in a trial of Ad26.COV2.S vaccine versus placebo. The chain combines TRBV6-1 with TRBJ1-1; D remains unclear. The TCR was taken from a person aged 18-60 years who received the Ad26.COV2.S COVID-19 vaccine or a placebo. Here the CDR3 DNA reads TGTGCCAGCAGTGAATTCGGAGGGCTGAACACTGAAGCTTTCTTT. It translates to CASSEFGGLNTEAFF.